What follows is one TCR beta chain and its context. This sample is drawn from a study of patients and donors after allogeneic stem cell transplantation. The CDR3 extends over 15 amino acids. Trimming left V 2 bases short and J 6 bases short, with 16 bases between. Germline-derived CDR1 and CDR2 are MRHNA and SNTAGT. TCRdb analysed the RT-PCR reads with MiXCR anew, one entry per CDR3 protein. Of roughly 940,000 distinct CDR3 sequences in the sample, roughly 17% are singletons; the top ten hold under 6.5%. Sequences were obtained from blood, either unsorted or a sorted T cell fraction (not recorded which). The clonotype comes from a human donor who was either an allogeneic HSCT recipient or a stem cell or donor lymphocyte infusion donor (not recorded which). It is not recorded whose cells these are; they may come from a transplant donor. This rearrangement joins TRBV6-4 to TRBJ1-1, with TRBD1 as a possible D gene (6 bases). CDR3 DNA: TGTGCCAGCAGTGACAGGGGGGAGAAATGCGCTGAAGCTTTCTTT. Amino acid sequence: CASSDRGEKCAEAFF.